This TCR beta chain was identified in a study of blood T cell repertoires in COVID-19. Across the study: Researchers got acute and convalescent COVID-19 samples from the United States, Italy and Spain. PBMCs, B-cell-depleted T cells, or T cells were the source of the cDNA or gDNA that made up the material.

Under the authors' procedure: Amplification from reference gene primers served as the basis for estimated nucleated cell counts. Using immunoSEQ multiplex PCR, the repertoire was profiled, and TCRdb retains in-frame clones only, with some absent. That table is the source of V, J and clone size, and D and trimming were worked out from the DNA. The sample yields 200,000 to 300,000 clones, about nine tenths seen once. The CDR3 is 16 amino acids. Germline CDR1 reads SGHTA; CDR2 reads FQGNSA. V trimming: 0 bases; J trimming: 2 bases; junction bases outside the gene matches: 5. This rearrangement joins TRBV7-2 to TRBJ2-7; 9 nucleotides line up with TRBD2. The sample taken for sequencing was peripheral blood. The receptor comes from a man in his 60s who had recovered from COVID-19. CDR3 DNA sequence: TGTGCCAGCAGCTTAGCTTCTAGCGGGGCCACCTACGAGCAGTACTTC. It is translated as CASSLASSGATYEQYF.